This T cell receptor (beta chain) came from a study of cytomegalovirus exposure and HLA in healthy donors. Study-wide results and limits: For most subjects, TCR beta sequences were reported to predict HLA-A and HLA-B alleles with accuracy. Cytomegalovirus status, reportedly, was diagnosed with high specificity and sensitivity by the classifier. HLA allele associations emerged for some 16,000 TCR beta sequences in a later analysis, at 0.05 false discovery rate. Apart from CMV serostatus, no immune exposure information was available.

Concerning this clone: Antigen specificity is unknown.

Between the trimmed V and J ends, which lost 5 bases and 7 bases, there was a span of 17 bases. Germline loops: CDR1 SGHNT, CDR2 YENEEA. The CDR3 extends over 15 amino acids. The PCR made use of 60 Vbeta and 13 Jbeta primers. The table came from immunoSEQ multiplex PCR; TCRdb's copy has only in-frame clones and leaves some out. The table records about 99,000 clones, roughly 9.1% of them present only once. The TCR sequence derives from a middle-aged man in good health and CMV-seropositive. The sample taken for sequencing was PBMCs. The chain combines TRBV11-3 with TRBJ1-4; a weak D match, TRBD1 (5 bases). Here the CDR3 reads CASSLAGTWGEKLFF. CDR3 DNA sequence: TGTGCCAGCAGCCTCGCCGGGACTTGGGGTGAAAAACTGTTTTTT.